Below, 27 T cell receptor beta chains from the same sample are listed, as sequenced in a study of blood T cells in healthy people across ages. It was with a sample-barcoded 5' primer and a J-beta primer mix that a second PCR of about 6 to 12 cycles was run. MiXCR was run by TCRdb on the 5' RACE reads, yielding one entry per CDR3 protein. The repertoire holds approximately 1.5 million distinct CDR3 sequences, with 30% to 35% as singletons. What was sequenced was blood. The receptors stem from a woman in her twenties or thirties in good health.

The chain combines TRBV30 with TRBJ2-1, with D unresolved. Germline-derived CDR1 and CDR2 are GTSNPN and SVGIG (reference sequence). The CDR3 is made up of 13 amino acids. V lost 0 bases to trimming and J lost 4 bases, with 7 bases between them. The CDR3 DNA reads as TGTGCCTGGAGTGTAAACAGATACAATGAGCAGTTCTTC. It translates to CAWSVNRYNEQFF.

In its sample, this clonotype was seen a few times. The V and J genes are TRBV20-1 and TRBJ2-7; D is unresolved. The CDR3 contains 13 residues. The ends were cut back, 0 bases at V and 3 bases at J, with 9 bases in the middle. Germline CDR1 DFQATT, CDR2 SNEGSKA (reference sequence). DNA for the CDR3: TGCAGTGCTAGAGATCGTTCTTTCTACGAGCAGTACTTC. Its translation: CSARDRSFYEQYF.

The rearrangement uses TRBV20-1 and TRBJ2-5, with 9 bases lining up with TRBD1. Trimming cost V 7 bases and J 0 bases; bases outside gene matches: 3. CDR1 DFQATT and CDR2 SNEGSKA come from the germline V gene (reference sequence). The CDR3 covers 13 residues. The CDR3 DNA follows: TGCAGTGTGGGGACAGGGTACCAAGAGACCCAGTACTTC. Translation: CSVGTGYQETQYF.

The chain combines TRBV5-5 with TRBJ2-3, with D hard to call. Germline loops: CDR1 SGHKS, CDR2 YYEKEE (reference sequence). The ends were cut back, 3 bases at V and 5 bases at J, with 7 bases in the middle. The CDR3 consists of 12 residues. CDR3 coding DNA: TGTGCCAGCAGCTCCGCGGTAGATACGCAGTATTTT. Protein product: CASSSAVDTQYF.

The table lists this clonotype with many counts. The chain combines TRBV7-2 with TRBJ2-7, with 10 bases aligning to TRBD2. Germline assignment: CDR1 SGHTA and CDR2 FQGNSA. The CDR3 has 15 amino acids. V gave up 2 bases and J gave up 3 bases; unmatched junction bases: 4. CDR3 nucleotides: TGTGCCAGCAGCTTATGGACTAGCGGAGACTACGAGCAGTACTTC. It translates to CASSLWTSGDYEQYF.

The CDR3 sequence: CASSHGGQGVGYTF. CDR3 nucleotide sequence: TGCGCCAGCAGCCACGGGGGACAGGGGGTCGGCTACACCTTC. The J gene is TRBJ1-2, the V gene TRBV4-1; 11 bases map to TRBD1. The germline V gene encodes CDR1 MGHRA and CDR2 YSYEKL. Germline trimming cut 3 bases from V and 8 bases from J; bases unmatched to any gene: 5. This CDR3 region has 14 residues.

This clonotype was seen a handful of times. This chain's CDR3 is CASRSGHIPAEQYF. CDR3 bases: TGTGCCAGCAGATCCGGACACATACCGGCCGAGCAGTACTTC. The rearrangement joins TRBV6-5 to TRBJ2-7; a weak D match, TRBD1 (5 bases). Germline loops: CDR1 MNHEY, CDR2 SVGAGI. V was shortened by 6 bases and J by 6 bases, with 18 bases between the two germline ends. This CDR3 is built from 14 residues.

This clonotype was picked up a small number of times. The chain employs TRBV7-9 and TRBJ2-5; no clear D. Between the trimmed V and J ends, which lost 0 bases and 5 bases, there was a span of 10 bases. Germline V CDR1 and CDR2: SEHNR, FQNEAQ (reference sequence). The CDR3 is 14 amino acids. The DNA of the CDR3 is TGTGCCAGCAGCTTAGCACTTGCTAGTGAGACCCAGTACTTC. This translates into CASSLALASETQYF. Based on the CDR3 plus reference TRBV7-9 and TRBJ2-5, the full variable domain is DTGVSQNPRHKITKRGQNVTFRCDPISEHNRLYWYRQTLGQGPEFLTYFQNEAQLEKSRLLSDRFSAERPKGSFSTLEIQRTEQGDSAMYLCASSLALASETQYFGPGTRLLVL.

This clonotype was observed a single time. The chain is built from TRBV7-9 and TRBJ2-3, with D maybe TRBD1 (6 bases). This CDR3 has 17 amino acids. V gave up 5 bases and J gave up 0 bases, with 18 bases separating them. The germline gives CDR1 SEHNR, CDR2 FQNEAQ (reference sequence). The CDR3 sequence: CASSLVTGSSSTDTQYF. The CDR3 coding sequence is TGTGCCAGCAGCCTCGTCACAGGGTCAAGTAGCACAGATACGCAGTATTTT.

V and J are TRBV20-1 and TRBJ1-1; D not resolved. V was pared by 6 bases and J by 2 bases, with 19 bases between. The germline V gene has CDR1 DFQATT and CDR2 SNEGSKA (reference sequence). The CDR3 covers 15 residues. The CDR3 here is CSALDPRQRNTEAFF. The CDR3 bases are TGCAGTGCCCTAGACCCCCGGCAGAGAAACACTGAAGCTTTCTTT.

About this clonotype: This clone may be a read error of a much larger clone one base away. The V call is TRBV20-1, the J call TRBJ2-5; 7 nucleotides agree with TRBD1. The DNA end lines up better with TRBJ2-7; the J call may be wrong. The CDR3 is 13 residues long. The germline V gene encodes CDR1 DFQATT and CDR2 SNEGSKA (reference sequence). The CDR3 coding sequence is TGCAGTGCTACGACAGGGTTCAAGTACGAGCAGTACTTC. Encoded protein: CSATTGFKYEQYF.

This clonotype occurred a few times. This chain joins TRBV19 and TRBJ1-2, with D unresolved. The V gene lost 5 bases and the J gene lost 4 bases, with 20 bases spanning the gap. The length of the CDR3 is 16 residues. CDR1 is LNHDA, CDR2 SQIVND, per germline (reference sequence). The CDR3 here is CASSPPDLGPSYGYTF. As DNA, the CDR3 is TGTGCCAGTAGTCCCCCGGACCTCGGACCGAGCTATGGCTACACCTTC.

This sequence joins TRBV27 and TRBJ2-1; D may be TRBD1 (5 bases). Germline assignment: CDR1 MNHEY and CDR2 SMNVEV (reference sequence). Between the trimmed V and J ends, which lost 6 bases and 5 bases, there was a span of 20 bases. The CDR3 covers 16 residues. The CDR3 protein is CASSFRVGFIDNEQFF. CDR3 nucleotides: TGTGCCAGCAGCTTCAGGGTTGGGTTTATCGACAATGAGCAGTTCTTC.

This clonotype was counted at least ten times. The chain links TRBV29-1 to TRBJ2-3; 12 nucleotides line up with TRBD2. The CDR3 is 14 amino acids. Germline V gene lookup returns CDR1 SQVTM and CDR2 ANQGSEA. Germline trimming cut 2 bases from V and 5 bases from J; bases unmatched to any gene: 2. CDR3 sequence (DNA): TGCAGCGTTGAACGACTAGCGGGAGTAGATACGCAGTATTTT. It codes for CSVERLAGVDTQYF.

The chain links TRBV6-6 to TRBJ2-1, with 10 bases fitting TRBD2. CDR3 length: 15 residues. The V segment lost 3 bases and the J segment 5 bases; nucleotides outside the gene matches: 4. CDR1 and CDR2 from the germline V gene are MNHNY and SVGAGI (reference sequence). The CDR3 DNA sequence: TGTGCCAGCAGTTATTCTAGCGGGAGTGACAATGAGCAGTTCTTC. Encoded protein: CASSYSSGSDNEQFF.

This chain links TRBV5-8 with TRBJ1-1, with D uncertain. This CDR3 is built from 12 residues. V dropped 3 bases and J dropped 6 bases, with 9 bases sitting between them. Germline V lookup: CDR1 SGHTS, CDR2 YDEGEE. This chain's CDR3 is CASSYDNAEAFF. The CDR3 DNA reads as TGTGCCAGCAGCTACGACAACGCTGAAGCTTTCTTT.

Comments on this clonotype: At one boundary the junction diverges from the germline segment, which might be a read error. The J gene is TRBJ2-3, the V gene TRBV10-3; 8 bases map to TRBD1. Germline V lookup: CDR1 ENHRY, CDR2 SYGVKD. The CDR3 is made up of 18 amino acids. CDR3 residues: CAISEGLRTGGTGDAQYF. The CDR3 coding sequence is TGTGCCATCAGTGAGGGTCTGCGTACAGGGGGAACCGGAGATGCGCAGTATTTT.

The chain links TRBV5-1 to TRBJ2-1; 16 positions agree with TRBD2. Per the germline V gene, CDR1 is SGHRS and CDR2 is YFSETQ. J lost 3 bases, V lost 3 bases, and 12 bases had no gene match. The CDR3 has 20 residues. CDR3 region: CASSSPGLAGGSSFYNEQFF. The CDR3 coding sequence is TGCGCCAGCAGCTCTCCGGGACTAGCGGGAGGGTCCAGTTTCTACAATGAGCAGTTCTTC.

Here the CDR3 reads CASSLQGQGACYEQYF. The CDR3 coding sequence is TGTGCCAGCAGTTTACAAGGACAGGGGGCGTGTTACGAGCAGTACTTC. The chain carries TRBV27 and TRBJ2-7; 11 nucleotides agree with TRBD1. V shed 2 bases and J 4 bases; nucleotides not matched to a gene: 7. The CDR3 is 16 residues long. In germline, CDR1 is MNHEY, CDR2 SMNVEV (reference sequence).

The V call is TRBV5-1, the J call TRBJ2-1, with 8 nucleotides matching TRBD2. The CDR3 contains 15 residues. V lost 1 base to trimming and J lost 6 bases; unmatched junction nucleotides: 6. Germline CDR1 SGHRS, CDR2 YFSETQ. DNA of the CDR3: TGCGCCAGCAGCTTGTCGGGAGGGCGGGCCAATGAGCAGTTCTTC. Translating gives CASSLSGGRANEQFF.

The gene calls are TRBV7-2 and TRBJ2-1; 7 bases align to TRBD2. Trimming removed 3 bases from V and 4 bases from J; junction bases left unmatched: 9. The CDR3 extends over 16 amino acids. Looked up from germline, CDR1 is SGHTA and CDR2 is FQGNSA. CDR3 nucleotide sequence: TGTGCCAGCAGCTTGGTCGGGACTACCTTATACAATGAGCAGTTCTTC. As protein: CASSLVGTTLYNEQFF.

This clonotype has only a few counts. The chain employs TRBV5-4 and TRBJ2-3, with 7 bases identical to TRBD2. Per the germline V gene, CDR1 is SGHNT and CDR2 is YYREEE (reference sequence). Trimming at V came to 3 bases and at J to 6 bases, leaving 10 bases not matched to a gene. This CDR3 has 15 residues. The CDR3, as DNA: TGTGCCAGCAGCTCCGGACTAGAGAGTGGTGATACGCAGTATTTT. Translating it yields CASSSGLESGDTQYF.

The gene calls are TRBV28 and TRBJ1-2; D is undetermined. The CDR3 spans 13 residues. Trimming cost V 9 bases and J 1 base, with 12 bases left between them. Germline CDR1 and CDR2: MDHEN and SYDVKM. The DNA for the CDR3 is TGTGCCAGTATGATACAAAATAACTATGGCTACACCTTC. Translating it yields CASMIQNNYGYTF.

This clonotype was picked up many times. The chain links TRBV29-1 to TRBJ2-7; the D is unclear. Germline V gene data show CDR1 as SQVTM and CDR2 as ANQGSEA. The CDR3 is made up of 13 amino acids. The CDR3 protein is CSATSTATYEQYF. CDR3 nucleotides: TGCAGTGCAACCTCGACGGCGACCTACGAGCAGTACTTC.

This clonotype was detected ten times or more. The J gene is TRBJ1-2, the V gene TRBV4-1, with 7 bases matching TRBD1. Germline CDR1 reads MGHRA; CDR2 reads YSYEKL. After removal of 3 bases from V and 1 base from J, the junction contained 5 bases not matched to a gene. The CDR3 spans 15 residues. For the CDR3, the DNA is TGCGCCAGCAGCCACGCAGGGGGTTTTAACTATGGCTACACCTTC. It yields the protein CASSHAGGFNYGYTF.

In its sample, this clonotype was seen many times. CDR3 residues: CSAVALTDTQYF. CDR3 coding DNA: TGCAGCGCGGTCGCCCTCACAGATACGCAGTATTTT. This chain connects TRBV29-1 to TRBJ2-3; D uncertain. The germline CDR1 and CDR2 sequences are SQVTM and ANQGSEA. V lost 7 bases and J 2 bases, leaving 10 bases between the germline ends. The CDR3 totals 12 residues.

The genes are TRBV20-1 and TRBJ2-7, with 11 bases that match TRBD2. The CDR3 has 16 amino acids. V lost 0 bases, J lost 3 bases, and 7 bases stayed unmatched. Germline V lookup: CDR1 DFQATT, CDR2 SNEGSKA (reference sequence). In DNA, the CDR3 is TGCAGTGCTAGAGATAGGCTAGCGGGAGGTTTCTACGAGCAGTACTTC. Translation gives CSARDRLAGGFYEQYF.